This T cell receptor beta chain was captured in a study of cytomegalovirus exposure and HLA in healthy donors. Concerning this clone: The antigen is unknown.

V dropped 4 bases and J dropped 3 bases, with 4 bases sitting between them. The CDR3 totals 12 residues. Germline V CDR1 and CDR2: LNHDA, SQIVND (reference sequence). Overall study findings and caveats: Reports indicated that the classifier achieved high specificity and sensitivity in diagnosing cytomegalovirus status. A further, later analysis showed that HLA-associated TCR beta chains (compared with equally common others) were more clonally expanded.

Primers included in the PCR were 60 Vbeta and 13 Jbeta primers. The table came from immunoSEQ multiplex PCR; TCRdb's copy has only in-frame clones and leaves some out. There are approximately 82,000 clones in the sample; about a tenth occur only once, and approximately 23% lies in the top ten. Sequencing was carried out using PBMCs. The source of this sequence is a man aged 60 to 69 in good health and CMV-seropositive. The gene calls are TRBV19 and TRBJ1-3; D unresolved. CDR3 residues: CASSTNGNTIYF. The CDR3 DNA follows: TGTGCCAGTAGTACCAATGGAAACACCATATATTTT. Filled out from reference TRBV19 and TRBJ1-3, the complete variable domain reads DGGITQSPKYLFRKEGQNVTLSCEQNLNHDAMYWYRQDPGQGLRLIYYSQIVNDFQKGDIAEGYSVSREKKESFPLTVTSAQKNPTAFYLCASSTNGNTIYFGEGSWLTVV.